This TCR beta chain is drawn from a study of blood T cell repertoires in COVID-19. Study at large: PBMCs, B-cell-depleted T cells, or T cells provided the cDNA or gDNA that made up the material.

From germline, CDR1 is SGHVS and CDR2 FQNEAQ. The ends were cut back, 5 bases at V and 6 bases at J, with 8 bases in the middle. There are 12 residues in the CDR3. This clone was recorded a few times. Living in about two dozen US areas, the participants were between roughly 18 and 89 years of age. Authors' methods: Reference gene primer amplification gave estimated nucleated cell counts. The repertoire was sequenced with immunoSEQ multiplex PCR; TCRdb's copy has only in-frame clones and lacks some. For V, J and clone size, that table is used; D and trimming come from the DNA. The sample contains under 350,000 clones, 70% to 90% of which appear only once.

Sequenced sample: PBMCs or T cells enriched from blood (not recorded which). This chain uses TRBV7-8 with TRBJ1-5, with no clear D. The sequence was collected from a woman in her thirties or forties with acute COVID-19. CDR3 protein: CASSVGGQPQHF. CDR3 sequence (DNA): TGTGCCAGCAGCGTGGGAGGTCAGCCCCAGCATTTT.